The next 19 T cell receptor beta chains were all read from a single sample in a study of cytomegalovirus exposure and HLA in healthy donors. PCR used 60 Vbeta primers and 13 Jbeta primers. TCRdb's copy holds only in-frame clones and misses some; the assay was immunoSEQ multiplex PCR. The data show 200,000 or so clones, around 81% seen once. Sequencing was performed on PBMCs. The receptors shown here come from a woman between 18 and 30 years old in good health and CMV-seropositive.

There are a few counts of this clone. The rearrangement links TRBV12-5 to TRBJ1-1, with TRBD1 identical over 11 bases. This CDR3 contains 17 residues. Germline lookup yields CDR1 LGHNT and CDR2 FRNRAP. Losses at the gene ends were 5 bases for V and 1 base for J; bases not matched to a gene: 9. DNA of the CDR3: TGTGCTAGTGGTACCCCGGACAGGGGGCTTGAGAACACTGAAGCTTTCTTT. This translates into CASGTPDRGLENTEAFF.

The gene calls are TRBV4-1 and TRBJ2-3; 7 bases map to TRBD2. Germline CDR1 reads MGHRA; CDR2 reads YSYEKL. V lost 3 bases, J lost 3 bases, and 6 bases stayed unmatched. The CDR3 has 15 residues. The CDR3 spells CASSHGRGGTDTQYF. In DNA form, the CDR3 reads TGCGCCAGCAGCCATGGGAGGGGCGGGACAGATACGCAGTATTTT.

This clone has more than one count but fewer than ten. The V and J genes are TRBV7-9 and TRBJ2-3; perhaps TRBD1 as D (6 bases). The germline V gene encodes CDR1 SEHNR and CDR2 FQNEAQ (reference sequence). This CDR3 has 15 amino acids. Trimming stripped 5 bases from V and 6 bases from J, with 18 bases between. The CDR3 bases are TGTGCCAGCAGCCCCCCAGGGGTGGGTAGGGATACGCAGTATTTT. Residues: CASSPPGVGRDTQYF.

The CDR3 is CASRPTAGNTIYF. The CDR3 DNA follows: TGTGCCAGCAGACCGACAGCGGGAAACACCATATATTTT. The chain recombines TRBV6-5 with TRBJ1-3, with a possible D match to TRBD1 (5 bases). Germline assignment: CDR1 MNHEY and CDR2 SVGAGI. Trimming took 6 bases from V and 4 from J, leaving 10 bases between them. CDR3 length: 13 residues.

The CDR3 DNA sequence: TGTGCCTGGAGTGTACAGGGCTGGGAGACCCAGTACTTC. It codes for CAWSVQGWETQYF. This chain uses TRBV30 with TRBJ2-5; possible D gene TRBD1, 6 bases. Trimming took 0 bases from V and 5 from J, leaving 10 bases between them. The CDR3 has 13 residues. Germline assignment: CDR1 GTSNPN and CDR2 SVGIG (reference sequence).

The chain is built from TRBV11-2 and TRBJ2-5; D might be TRBD1 (6 bases). V was clipped by 5 bases and J by 4 bases, with 17 bases between them. The CDR3 has 15 residues. Germline-derived CDR1 and CDR2 are SGHAT and FQNNGV. CDR3 DNA sequence: TGTGCCAGCAGCAGGGGGTCGGATCTTCGAGAGACCCAGTACTTC. It codes for CASSRGSDLRETQYF.

The V gene is TRBV28, the J gene TRBJ2-2, with D possibly TRBD1 on 6 matching bases. The CDR3 spans 15 residues. Germline values: CDR1 MDHEN, CDR2 SYDVKM. With 6 bases removed from V and 6 bases from J, the gap between germline ends came to 17 bases. The DNA for the CDR3 is TGTGCCAGCAGGGTGACACAGGGTTTGGCCGGGGAGCTGTTTTTT. Amino acids: CASRVTQGLAGELFF.

The V and J genes are TRBV13 and TRBJ2-1; 12 bases are a match to TRBD2. Per germline, CDR1 PRHDT and CDR2 FYEKMQ (reference sequence). The V segment lost 1 base and the J segment 5 bases; nucleotides outside the gene matches: 9. The CDR3 length is 18 residues. CDR3 nucleotide sequence: TGTGCCAGCAGCTTAGAGGGCCTAGCGGGGGGGCCGGACAATGAGCAGTTCTTC. Protein: CASSLEGLAGGPDNEQFF. The complete variable domain, with remaining parts taken from reference TRBV13 and TRBJ2-1, reads AAGVIQSPRHLIKEKRETATLKCYPIPRHDTVYWYQQGPGQDPQFLISFYEKMQSDKGSIPDRFSAQQFSDYHSELNMSSLELGDSALYFCASSLEGLAGGPDNEQFFGPGTRLTVL.

The chain joins TRBV5-1 to TRBJ2-3, with 14 bases matching TRBD2. The CDR3 extends over 17 amino acids. Germline V lookup: CDR1 SGHRS, CDR2 YFSETQ. With 4 bases clipped from V and 5 bases from J, the junction kept 9 bases outside the gene matches. CDR3 DNA sequence: TGCGCCAGCAGCCCGCGGACTAGCGGGGGGCGGATAGATACGCAGTATTTT. It specifies CASSPRTSGGRIDTQYF.

The chain couples TRBV19 to TRBJ1-1; possible D gene TRBD1, 6 bases. The CDR3 is made up of 14 amino acids. CDR1 and CDR2 from the germline V gene are LNHDA and SQIVND (reference sequence). Trimming left V 5 bases short and J 2 bases short, with 12 bases between. CDR3 region: CASSSGGGNTEAFF. In DNA, the CDR3 is TGTGCCAGTAGTTCGGGGGGCGGAAACACTGAAGCTTTCTTT.

The rearrangement links TRBV5-4 to TRBJ1-2; D gene ambiguous. The germline gives CDR1 SGHNT, CDR2 YYREEE (reference sequence). With 1 base removed from V and 6 bases from J, the gap between germline ends came to 10 bases. This CDR3 has 13 residues. DNA for the CDR3: TGTGCCAGCAGCTTGACAGTTGCCCATGGCTACACCTTC. It is translated as CASSLTVAHGYTF.

This rearrangement joins TRBV28 to TRBJ2-6, with D perhaps matching TRBD2 (6 bases). The CDR3 has 17 amino acids. The ends were cut back, 8 bases at V and 0 bases at J, with 17 bases in the middle. The germline V gene has CDR1 MDHEN and CDR2 SYDVKM. The CDR3, as DNA: TGTGCCAGCTATCTGGGGGGTTCATTCTCTGGGGCCAACGTCCTGACTTTC. Its protein product is CASYLGGSFSGANVLTF.

The chain recombines TRBV5-4 with TRBJ2-7; perhaps TRBD1 as D (6 bases). Germline assignment: CDR1 SGHNT and CDR2 YYREEE (reference sequence). This CDR3 spans 17 amino acids. Deletions cut 2 bases from V and 6 bases from J, with 24 bases between. Here the CDR3 DNA reads TGTGCCAGCAGCTTTCATATGCTAGAAACAGGGATAGTCGAGCAGTACTTC. Translating it yields CASSFHMLETGIVEQYF.

The V and J genes are TRBV7-9 and TRBJ2-1; D is possibly TRBD2 (7 bases). Germline lookup yields CDR1 SEHNR and CDR2 FQNEAQ (reference sequence). The CDR3 runs to 17 residues. V was clipped by 5 bases and J by 0 bases, with 17 bases between them. The CDR3 sequence is CASSNRGGGGSYNEQFF. CDR3 sequence (DNA): TGTGCCAGCAGCAACCGAGGGGGGGGTGGCTCCTACAATGAGCAGTTCTTC.

The chain couples TRBV9 to TRBJ2-3; D unclear. Per germline, CDR1 SGDLS and CDR2 YYNGEE. Trimming stripped 0 bases from V and 4 bases from J, with 12 bases between. The CDR3 runs to 15 residues. The CDR3 loop reads CASSVAHRVSDTQYF. The CDR3 nucleotides read TGTGCCAGCAGCGTAGCTCATCGGGTCTCAGATACGCAGTATTTT.

This sequence joins TRBV19 and TRBJ1-2; 9 nucleotides align to TRBD1. The junction had 6 bases not matched to a gene; V was cut back by 3 bases and J by 4 bases. CDR3 length: 15 amino acids. Germline CDR1 reads LNHDA; CDR2 reads SQIVND (reference sequence). This chain's CDR3 is CASSITGGDGYGYTF. DNA for the CDR3: TGTGCCAGTAGTATTACAGGGGGCGACGGCTATGGCTACACCTTC.

There are a few counts of this clone. The chain uses TRBV5-1 and TRBJ1-3; maybe TRBD1 (6 bases). With 4 bases removed from V and 2 bases from J, the gap between germline ends came to 13 bases. The germline V gene encodes CDR1 SGHRS and CDR2 YFSETQ. The CDR3 consists of 15 residues. The CDR3 coding sequence is TGCGCCAGCAGCAAACAGGGATCTACTGGAAACACCATATATTTT. It yields the protein CASSKQGSTGNTIYF.

This chain connects TRBV9 to TRBJ2-5; possible D gene TRBD2, 6 bases. Trimming removed 3 bases from V and 0 bases from J, with 15 bases in between. The CDR3 contains 16 residues. Germline loops: CDR1 SGDLS, CDR2 YYNGEE. The CDR3 spells CASSGRGGDDQETQYF. The DNA for the CDR3 is TGTGCCAGCAGCGGGCGCGGCGGGGACGACCAAGAGACCCAGTACTTC. Filled out from reference TRBV9 and TRBJ2-5, the complete variable domain reads DSGVTQTPKHLITATGQRVTLRCSPRSGDLSVYWYQQSLDQGLQFLIQYYNGEERAKGNILERFSAQQFPDLHSELNLSSLELGDSALYFCASSGRGGDDQETQYFGPGTRLLVL.

This clone was detected once. The chain is built from TRBV4-1 and TRBJ2-3, with 13 bases matching TRBD2. Germline V gene sequence: CDR1 MGHRA, CDR2 YSYEKL. V shed 1 base and J 0 bases; nucleotides not matched to a gene: 7. CDR3 length: 19 amino acids. The CDR3 protein is CASSQGGTSGVSSTDTQYF. The CDR3 bases are TGCGCCAGCAGCCAAGGAGGGACTAGCGGGGTATCTAGCACAGATACGCAGTATTTT.